A single sample is the source of the 21 T cell receptor beta chains below, sequenced in a study of Ad26.COV2.S vaccination and SARS-CoV-2 variants. Sequencing was performed with immunoSEQ multiplex PCR; in TCRdb, only in-frame clones are kept and a portion is missing. Seen here are 350,000 to 450,000 clones, about 88% observed once, and the top ten hold around 3%. Noted treatment: 15 to 20 received Ad26.COV2.S at low or high dose, single or two shots; roughly five received placebo; per-sample allocation not given. Day 63 after the first injection of vaccine or placebo was the sampling time. Sequencing was performed on peripheral blood, taken in a trial of Ad26.COV2.S vaccine versus placebo. These TCRs come from a person aged 18-65 years who received the Ad26.COV2.S COVID-19 vaccine or a placebo.

This clone was seen only once. This sequence joins TRBV30 and TRBJ1-4, with D perhaps TRBD1 (5 bases). Germline V gives CDR1 GTSNPN, CDR2 SVGIG (reference sequence). This CDR3 has 15 residues. V lost 1 base to trimming and J lost 8 bases, with 17 bases between them. Written as DNA, the CDR3 is TGTGCCTGGAGTGACGGGGGGTCTAGAGAAGAAAAACTGTTTTTT. Its protein product is CAWSDGGSREEKLFF.

This clone showed up many times. The rearrangement links TRBV15 to TRBJ1-2, with D hard to call. V lost 0 bases and J lost 4, with 21 bases in between. This CDR3 has 18 residues. The germline gives CDR1 LNHNV, CDR2 YYDKDF (reference sequence). CDR3 coding DNA: TGTGCCACCAGCAGAGAGGTTCGGACGGATAAACCTTTCTATGGCTACACCTTC. It translates to CATSREVRTDKPFYGYTF.

V usage is TRBV5-1 and J usage is TRBJ2-5; 14 bases are a match to TRBD2. V trimming: 0 bases; J trimming: 5 bases; junction bases outside the gene matches: 9. CDR1 and CDR2 (germline): SGHRS, YFSETQ. CDR3 length equals 18 residues. The CDR3 DNA reads as TGCGCCAGCAGCTTGGCGATCGGACTAGCGGGAGGAAAGGAGACCCAGTACTTC. Translating gives CASSLAIGLAGGKETQYF.

The rearrangement uses TRBV5-4 and TRBJ2-5; TRBD1 is a possible D gene (5 bases). The CDR3 has 15 residues. The germline V and J ends were trimmed by 4 bases and 5 bases, with 18 bases remaining between them. Per germline, CDR1 SGHNT and CDR2 YYREEE (reference sequence). This chain's CDR3 is CASSIRRTTGETQYF. The CDR3 coding sequence is TGTGCCAGCAGCATACGCCGGACAACCGGCGAGACCCAGTACTTC.

The chain combines TRBV19 with TRBJ2-2; weak D call: TRBD2 (6 bases). CDR1 is LNHDA and CDR2 is SQIVND in the germline V gene (reference sequence). V gave up 7 bases and J gave up 0 bases, with 9 bases separating them. The CDR3 loop spans 14 amino acids. This chain's CDR3 is CASTVAANTGELFF. In DNA, the CDR3 is TGTGCCAGTACAGTAGCGGCGAACACCGGGGAGCTGTTTTTT.

The J gene is TRBJ2-3, the V gene TRBV19; D possibly corresponds to TRBD2 (6 bases). This CDR3 spans 13 amino acids. Germline V gene sequence: CDR1 LNHDA, CDR2 SQIVND (reference sequence). Trimming removed 11 bases at V and 0 bases at J, with 12 bases between. CDR3 DNA sequence: TGTGCCTCGGCGGGGTCTAGCACAGATACGCAGTATTTT. This encodes CASAGSSTDTQYF.

This clone was detected a few times. V and J are TRBV10-3 and TRBJ2-7; TRBD1 matches at 10 bases. Germline trimming cut 6 bases from V and 5 bases from J; bases unmatched to any gene: 16. This CDR3 contains 17 residues. CDR1 is ENHRY, CDR2 SYGVKD, per germline. CDR3 sequence reads: CAIRASLGQGSRDEQYF. In nucleotides, the CDR3 is TGTGCCATCAGGGCCAGCCTGGGACAGGGGAGCAGGGACGAGCAGTACTTC.

The chain uses TRBV5-1 and TRBJ1-6, with 9 bases aligning to TRBD1. This CDR3 has 15 residues. J was trimmed by 10 bases and V by 6 bases; bases with no gene match: 11. Germline CDR1 and CDR2: SGHRS and YFSETQ. This CDR3 reads CASTAAGQGNSPLHF. The DNA of the CDR3 is TGCGCCAGCACCGCGGCGGGACAGGGAAACTCACCCCTCCACTTT.

This sequence joins TRBV28 and TRBJ1-1; tentatively, D is TRBD1 (5 bases). Germline assignment: CDR1 MDHEN and CDR2 SYDVKM. Trimming left V 6 bases short and J 0 bases short, with 14 bases between. The CDR3 sequence is 15 residues long. DNA for the CDR3: TGTGCCAGCAGGATATCGGGGGGGATGAACACTGAAGCTTTCTTT. The encoded protein is CASRISGGMNTEAFF.

V gene TRBV5-1 combines with J gene TRBJ2-7; D call uncertain. The V gene lost 0 bases and the J gene lost 0 bases, with 16 bases spanning the gap. The CDR3 is 17 residues long. Germline values: CDR1 SGHRS, CDR2 YFSETQ. CDR3 amino acids: CASSLEVGRLSSYEQYF. CDR3 nucleotide sequence: TGCGCCAGCAGCTTGGAGGTGGGAAGATTAAGCTCCTACGAGCAGTACTTC.

The chain links TRBV27 to TRBJ2-1; a weak D match, TRBD1 (6 bases). With 3 bases removed from V and 4 bases from J, the gap between germline ends came to 16 bases. Germline V lookup: CDR1 MNHEY, CDR2 SMNVEV (reference sequence). This CDR3 contains 16 residues. As DNA, the CDR3 is TGTGCCAGCAGTTTTACAGGGATTACAGATTACAATGAGCAGTTCTTC. It is translated as CASSFTGITDYNEQFF.

This chain joins TRBV7-2 and TRBJ2-5, with D unresolved. This CDR3 spans 14 amino acids. Per germline, CDR1 SGHTA and CDR2 FQGNSA. With 1 base removed from V and 4 bases from J, the gap between germline ends came to 10 bases. CDR3 coding DNA: TGTGCCAGCAGCTTAGGATTGGGTGGAGAGACCCAGTACTTC. It is translated as CASSLGLGGETQYF.

This clone appeared a single time. This sequence joins TRBV7-2 and TRBJ2-4; D is undetermined. Looked up from germline, CDR1 is SGHTA and CDR2 is FQGNSA. The V and J ends lost 4 bases and 7 bases respectively, with 5 bases between them. The CDR3 covers 11 residues. This CDR3 is CASSYDNIQYF. CDR3 sequence (DNA): TGTGCCAGCAGCTATGATAACATTCAGTACTTC. Variable domain in full (rest from reference TRBV7-2 and TRBJ2-4): GAGVSQSPSNKVTEKGKDVELRCDPISGHTALYWYRQSLGQGLEFLIYFQGNSAPDKSGLPSDRFSAERTGGSVSTLTIQRTQQEDSAVYLCASSYDNIQYFGAGTRLSVL.

The V and J genes are TRBV9 and TRBJ2-1; TRBD2 agrees at 13 bases. This CDR3 is built from 18 residues. J lost 7 bases, V lost 0 bases, and 10 bases had no gene match. Germline CDR1 and CDR2: SGDLS and YYNGEE. CDR3 sequence: CASSVALAGGTVRNEQFF. The DNA of the CDR3 is TGTGCCAGCAGCGTAGCACTAGCGGGAGGGACAGTGAGGAATGAGCAGTTCTTC.

This clone was seen more than once but under ten times. V is TRBV19 and J is TRBJ1-2; the match to TRBD1 covers 7 bases. Trimming removed 5 bases from V and 2 bases from J; junction bases left unmatched: 8. Germline V gene sequence: CDR1 LNHDA, CDR2 SQIVND (reference sequence). The CDR3 has 15 amino acids. CDR3: CASSPGTDTNYGYTF. CDR3 DNA: TGTGCCAGTAGTCCCGGGACAGACACAAACTATGGCTACACCTTC.

The chain recombines TRBV9 with TRBJ2-4; 10 positions agree with TRBD1. After removal of 4 bases from V and 3 bases from J, the junction contained 19 bases not matched to a gene. This CDR3 has 20 amino acids. In germline, CDR1 is SGDLS, CDR2 YYNGEE. CDR3: CASSPRQGAGGANLKNIQYF. The CDR3 DNA reads TGTGCCAGCAGCCCCCGACAGGGGGCGGGTGGGGCAAACCTCAAAAACATTCAGTACTTC.

This rearrangement joins TRBV19 to TRBJ2-5; the D gene is possibly TRBD2 (5 bases). V was pared by 9 bases and J by 2 bases, with 13 bases between. Germline V gene sequence: CDR1 LNHDA, CDR2 SQIVND (reference sequence). The CDR3 runs to 13 residues. In nucleotides, the CDR3 is TGTGCCAGCAGACGGAGGACGCAAGAGACCCAGTACTTC. It specifies CASRRRTQETQYF.

The chain joins TRBV18 to TRBJ2-7, with 10 bases that match TRBD1. V dropped 6 bases and J dropped 2; count of bases not matched to a gene: 4. Germline lookup yields CDR1 KGHSH and CDR2 LQKENI. The CDR3 spans 14 residues. Here the CDR3 reads CASSWTGGTYEQYF. The CDR3 nucleotides read TGTGCCAGCTCCTGGACAGGGGGGACCTACGAGCAGTACTTC.

The chain carries TRBV6-5 and TRBJ2-5; D gene ambiguous. The germline V gene has CDR1 MNHEY and CDR2 SVGAGI. Trimming pared 10 bases from V and 1 base from J, leaving 19 bases between. This CDR3 has 15 residues. In nucleotides, the CDR3 is TGTGCCACTGTCAGAACTTCGCGAGGCCAAGAGACCCAGTACTTC. This encodes CATVRTSRGQETQYF.

This clone was seen more than once but under ten times. The rearrangement joins TRBV24-1 to TRBJ2-7; D perhaps matches TRBD1 (6 bases). This CDR3 is built from 13 residues. Germline CDR1 and CDR2: KGHDR and SFDVKD. V shed 4 bases and J shed 7 bases, with 13 bases lying between them. CDR3 protein: CATSDGTGREQYF. CDR3 DNA sequence: TGTGCCACCAGTGACGGCACAGGGCGGGAGCAGTACTTC.

This chain joins TRBV18 and TRBJ1-4; D gene ambiguous. The CDR3 has 15 residues. Trimming removed 2 bases at V and 0 bases at J, with 7 bases between. Germline values: CDR1 KGHSH, CDR2 LQKENI. CDR3 loop: CASSPGVATNEKLFF. The CDR3 nucleotides read TGTGCCAGCTCACCAGGTGTTGCAACTAATGAAAAACTGTTTTTT.